This T cell receptor (beta chain) was recovered during a study of T cell repertoires in cytomegalovirus infection. Concerning this clonotype itself: Its antigen remains unidentified.

TCRdb re-called the reads with MiXCR, one entry per CDR3 protein. Seen here are about 890,000 distinct CDR3 sequences, roughly 31% observed once, and the top ten hold roughly 13%. Germline-derived CDR1 and CDR2 are SGHDT and YYEEEE. V gave up 0 bases and J gave up 1 base; unmatched junction bases: 11. This CDR3 is built from 19 residues. The gene calls are TRBV5-6 and TRBJ2-1, with TRBD1 matching over 9 bases. Sequenced here: cultured CD8+ T cells from PBMCs, sampled from culture after CMV antigen stimulation. The clonotype comes from a human donor in good health (CMV status not recorded). Some clones in this sample may be carry-over from other donors' samples. The CDR3 coding sequence is TGTGCCAGCAGCTTGGCCGGGGACAGGGTCCGGGGGTCCTACAATGAGCAGTTCTTC. Translation gives CASSLAGDRVRGSYNEQFF.